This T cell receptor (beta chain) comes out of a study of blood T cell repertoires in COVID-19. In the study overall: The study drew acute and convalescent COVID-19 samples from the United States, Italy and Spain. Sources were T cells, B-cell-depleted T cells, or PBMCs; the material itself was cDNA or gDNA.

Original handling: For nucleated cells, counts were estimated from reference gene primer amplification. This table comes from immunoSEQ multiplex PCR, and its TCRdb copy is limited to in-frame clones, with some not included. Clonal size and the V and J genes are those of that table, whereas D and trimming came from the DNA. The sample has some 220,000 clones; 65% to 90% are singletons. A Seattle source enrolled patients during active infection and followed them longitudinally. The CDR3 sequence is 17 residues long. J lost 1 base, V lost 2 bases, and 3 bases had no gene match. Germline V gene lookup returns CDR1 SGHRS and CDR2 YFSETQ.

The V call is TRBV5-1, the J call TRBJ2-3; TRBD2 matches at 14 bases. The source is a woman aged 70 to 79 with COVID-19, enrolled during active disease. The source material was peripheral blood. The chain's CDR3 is CASSLGLAGGRTDTQYF. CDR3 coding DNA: TGCGCCAGCAGCTTAGGACTAGCGGGAGGACGCACAGATACGCAGTATTTT.